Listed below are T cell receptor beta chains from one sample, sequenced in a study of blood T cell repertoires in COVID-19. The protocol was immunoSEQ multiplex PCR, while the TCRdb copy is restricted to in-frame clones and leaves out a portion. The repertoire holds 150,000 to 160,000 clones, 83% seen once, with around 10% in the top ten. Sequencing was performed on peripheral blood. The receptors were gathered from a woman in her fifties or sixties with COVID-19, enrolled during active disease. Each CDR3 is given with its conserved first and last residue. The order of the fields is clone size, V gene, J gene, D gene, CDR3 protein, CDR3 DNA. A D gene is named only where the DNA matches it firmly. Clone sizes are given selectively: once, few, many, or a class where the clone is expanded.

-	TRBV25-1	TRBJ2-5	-	CASSEGGRARETQYF	TGTGCCAGCAGTGAAGGGGGCAGGGCAAGGGAGACCCAGTACTTC
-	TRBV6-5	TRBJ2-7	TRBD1	CASTGVYEQYF	TGTGCCAGTACAGGGGTTTACGAGCAGTACTTC
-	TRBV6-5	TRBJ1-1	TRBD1	CASRASWTGNTEAFF	TGTGCCAGCAGGGCCTCCTGGACAGGGAACACTGAAGCTTTCTTT
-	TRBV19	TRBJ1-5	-	CASSSQKYQPQHF	TGTGCCAGTAGTAGTCAGAAATATCAGCCCCAGCATTTT
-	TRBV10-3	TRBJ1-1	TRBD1	CATQPTGGFGNTEAFF	TGTGCCACCCAACCGACAGGGGGCTTTGGGAACACTGAAGCTTTCTTT
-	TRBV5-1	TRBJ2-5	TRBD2	CASISTGTSGETQYF	TGCGCCAGCATCTCCACGGGGACTAGCGGGGAGACCCAGTACTTC
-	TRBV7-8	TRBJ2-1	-	CASSLLASYNEQFF	TGTGCCAGCAGCTTACTAGCGTCCTACAATGAGCAGTTCTTC
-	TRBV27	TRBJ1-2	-	CASRLQGSYGYTF	TGTGCCAGCAGATTACAGGGTTCCTATGGCTACACCTTC
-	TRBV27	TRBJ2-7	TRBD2	CASSLRGMQAGYSYEQYF	TGTGCCAGCAGTTTACGGGGAATGCAAGCGGGGTACTCCTACGAGCAGTACTTC
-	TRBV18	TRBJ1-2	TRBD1	CASSPGTGGASYTF	TGTGCCAGCTCCCCCGGGACAGGGGGCGCTTCCTACACCTTC
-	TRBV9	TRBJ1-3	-	CASSPSEGNTIYF	TGTGCCAGCAGCCCATCGGAGGGAAACACCATATATTTT
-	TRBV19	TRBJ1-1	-	CASSIRYPNTEAFF	TGTGCCAGTAGTATACGGTACCCGAACACTGAAGCTTTCTTT
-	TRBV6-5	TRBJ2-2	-	CASSYSRHANTGELFF	TGTGCCAGCAGTTACTCCAGACACGCGAACACCGGGGAGCTGTTTTTT
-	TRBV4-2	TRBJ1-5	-	CASSQSHSNQPQHF	TGTGCCAGCAGCCAGAGTCATAGCAATCAGCCCCAGCATTTT
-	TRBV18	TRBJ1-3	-	CASSLQGSGNTIYF	TGTGCCAGCTCACTACAGGGATCTGGAAACACCATATATTTT
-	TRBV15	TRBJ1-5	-	CATSILDVGNQPQHF	TGTGCCACCAGCATACTTGATGTGGGCAATCAGCCCCAGCATTTT
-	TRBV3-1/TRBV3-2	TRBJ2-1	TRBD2	CASSQDARTSGRGTYNEQFF	TGTGCCAGCAGCCAAGATGCAAGGACTAGCGGGAGGGGAACCTACAATGAGCAGTTCTTC
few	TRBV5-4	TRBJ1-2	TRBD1	CASSSKGQGVPYGYTF	TGTGCCAGCAGCTCAAAGGGACAGGGGGTCCCCTATGGCTACACCTTC
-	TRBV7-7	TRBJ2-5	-	CASSLEPFGTQYF	TGTGCTAGCAGCTTAGAACCGTTCGGGACCCAGTACTTC
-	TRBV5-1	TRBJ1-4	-	CASSSPGLGEKLFF	TGCGCCAGCAGCTCTCCGGGACTAGGAGAAAAACTGTTTTTT
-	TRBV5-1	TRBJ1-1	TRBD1	CASSPFGQVNTEAFF	TGCGCCAGCAGCCCCTTCGGACAGGTGAACACTGAAGCTTTCTTT
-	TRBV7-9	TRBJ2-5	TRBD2	CASSLLAGKETQYF	TGTGCCAGCAGCTTACTAGCGGGGAAAGAGACCCAGTACTTC